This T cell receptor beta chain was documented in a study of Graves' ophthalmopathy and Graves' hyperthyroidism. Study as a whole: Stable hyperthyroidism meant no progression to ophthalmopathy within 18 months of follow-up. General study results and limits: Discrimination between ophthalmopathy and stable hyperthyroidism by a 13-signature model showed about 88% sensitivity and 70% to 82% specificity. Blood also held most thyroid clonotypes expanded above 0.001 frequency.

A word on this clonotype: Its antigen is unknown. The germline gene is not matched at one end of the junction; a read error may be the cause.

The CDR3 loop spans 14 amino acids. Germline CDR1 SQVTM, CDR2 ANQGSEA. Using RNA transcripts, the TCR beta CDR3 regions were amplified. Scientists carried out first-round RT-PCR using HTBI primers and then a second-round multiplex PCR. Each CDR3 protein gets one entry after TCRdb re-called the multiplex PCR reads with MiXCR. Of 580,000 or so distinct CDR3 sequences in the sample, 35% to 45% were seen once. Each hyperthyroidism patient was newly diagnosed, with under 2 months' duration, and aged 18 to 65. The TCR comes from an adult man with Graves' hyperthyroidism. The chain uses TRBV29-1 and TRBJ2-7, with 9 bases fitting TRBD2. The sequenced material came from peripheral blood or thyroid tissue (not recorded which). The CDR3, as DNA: TGCAGCGTTGTACCTAGCGGGACGTATTACGAACAGTACTTC. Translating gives CSVVPSGTYYEQYF.